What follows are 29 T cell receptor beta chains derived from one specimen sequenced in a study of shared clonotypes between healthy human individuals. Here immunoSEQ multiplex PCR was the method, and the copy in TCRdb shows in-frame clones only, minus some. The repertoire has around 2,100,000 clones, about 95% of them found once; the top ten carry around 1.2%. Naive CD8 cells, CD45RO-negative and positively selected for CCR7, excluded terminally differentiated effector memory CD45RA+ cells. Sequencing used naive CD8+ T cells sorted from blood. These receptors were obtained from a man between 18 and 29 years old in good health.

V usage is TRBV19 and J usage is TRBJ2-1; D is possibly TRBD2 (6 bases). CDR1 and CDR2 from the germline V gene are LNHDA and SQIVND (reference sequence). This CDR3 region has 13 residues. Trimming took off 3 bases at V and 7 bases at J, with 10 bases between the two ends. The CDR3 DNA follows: TGTGCCAGTAGTATGACTAGTCGGAATGAGCAGTTCTTC. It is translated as CASSMTSRNEQFF. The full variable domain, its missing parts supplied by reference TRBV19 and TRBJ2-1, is DGGITQSPKYLFRKEGQNVTLSCEQNLNHDAMYWYRQDPGQGLRLIYYSQIVNDFQKGDIAEGYSVSREKKESFPLTVTSAQKNPTAFYLCASSMTSRNEQFFGPGTRLTVL.

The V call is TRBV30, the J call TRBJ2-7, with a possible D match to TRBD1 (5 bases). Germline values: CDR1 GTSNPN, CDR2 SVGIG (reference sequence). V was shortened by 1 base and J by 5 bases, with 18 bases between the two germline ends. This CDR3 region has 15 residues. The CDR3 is CAWSASPGIGNEQYF. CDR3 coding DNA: TGTGCCTGGAGTGCCTCCCCAGGGATTGGCAACGAGCAGTACTTC.

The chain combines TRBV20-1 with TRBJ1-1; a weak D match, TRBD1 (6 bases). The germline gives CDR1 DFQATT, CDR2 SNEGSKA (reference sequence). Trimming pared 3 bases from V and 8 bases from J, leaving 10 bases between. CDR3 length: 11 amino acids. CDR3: CSAREQGEAFF. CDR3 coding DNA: TGCAGTGCTAGGGAACAGGGAGAAGCTTTCTTT.

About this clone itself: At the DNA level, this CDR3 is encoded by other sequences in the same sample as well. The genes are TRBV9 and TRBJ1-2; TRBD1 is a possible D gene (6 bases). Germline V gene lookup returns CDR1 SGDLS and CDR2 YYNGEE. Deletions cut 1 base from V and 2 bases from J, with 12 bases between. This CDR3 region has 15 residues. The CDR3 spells CASSVNQGWNYGYTF. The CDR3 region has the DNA TGTGCCAGCAGCGTAAATCAGGGGTGGAACTATGGCTACACCTTC.

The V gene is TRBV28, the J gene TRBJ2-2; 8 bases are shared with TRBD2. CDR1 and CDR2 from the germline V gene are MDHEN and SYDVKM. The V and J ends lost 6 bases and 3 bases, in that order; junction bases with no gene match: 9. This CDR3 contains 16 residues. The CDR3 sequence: CASSVPGLGDTGELFF. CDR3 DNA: TGTGCCAGCAGCGTACCGGGACTAGGGGACACCGGGGAGCTGTTTTTT.

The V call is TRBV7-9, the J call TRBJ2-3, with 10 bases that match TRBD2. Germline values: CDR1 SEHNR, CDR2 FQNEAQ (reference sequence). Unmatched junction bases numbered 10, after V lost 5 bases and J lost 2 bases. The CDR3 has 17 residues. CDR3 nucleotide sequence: TGTGCCAGCAGCAATGGACTAGCGGAGTGGGCCACAGATACGCAGTATTTT. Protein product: CASSNGLAEWATDTQYF.

This CDR3 reads CASRAGQNTEAFF. The CDR3, as DNA: TGTGCCAGCAGGGCGGGACAGAACACTGAAGCTTTCTTT. V usage is TRBV5-5 and J usage is TRBJ1-1; D may be TRBD1 (6 bases). V was trimmed by 5 bases and J by 1 base, leaving 9 bases between them. CDR1 and CDR2 from the germline V gene are SGHKS and YYEKEE (reference sequence). There are 13 residues in the CDR3.

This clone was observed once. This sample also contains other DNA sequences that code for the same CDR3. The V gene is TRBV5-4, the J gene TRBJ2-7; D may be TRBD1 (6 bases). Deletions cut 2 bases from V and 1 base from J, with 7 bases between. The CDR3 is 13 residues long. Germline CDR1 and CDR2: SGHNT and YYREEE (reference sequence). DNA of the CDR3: TGTGCCAGCAGCTTCCAGGGGTCCTACGAGCAGTACTTC. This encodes CASSFQGSYEQYF. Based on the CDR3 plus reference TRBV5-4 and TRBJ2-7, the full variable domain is ETGVTQSPTHLIKTRGQQVTLRCSSQSGHNTVSWYQQALGQGPQFIFQYYREEENGRGNFPPRFSGLQFPNYSSELNVNALELDDSALYLCASSFQGSYEQYFGPGTRLTVT.

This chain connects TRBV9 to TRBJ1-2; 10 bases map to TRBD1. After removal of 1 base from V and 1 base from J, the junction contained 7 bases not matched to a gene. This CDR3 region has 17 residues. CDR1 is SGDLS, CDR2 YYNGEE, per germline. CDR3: CASSVHETGGFNYGYTF. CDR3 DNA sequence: TGTGCCAGCAGCGTACATGAGACAGGGGGCTTTAACTATGGCTACACCTTC.

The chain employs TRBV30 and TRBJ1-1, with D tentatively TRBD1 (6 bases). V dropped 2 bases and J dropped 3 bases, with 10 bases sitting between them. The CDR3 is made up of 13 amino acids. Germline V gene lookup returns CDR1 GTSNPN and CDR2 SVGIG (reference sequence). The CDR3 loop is CAWSLGQYTEAFF. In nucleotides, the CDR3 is TGTGCCTGGAGTCTTGGACAGTACACTGAAGCTTTCTTT.

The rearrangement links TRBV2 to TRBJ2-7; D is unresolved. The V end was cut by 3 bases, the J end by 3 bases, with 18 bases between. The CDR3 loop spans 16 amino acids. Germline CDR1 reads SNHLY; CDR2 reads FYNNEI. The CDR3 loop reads CASSEAQETPFYEQYF. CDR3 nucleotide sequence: TGTGCCAGCAGTGAGGCCCAGGAAACTCCCTTCTACGAGCAGTACTTC. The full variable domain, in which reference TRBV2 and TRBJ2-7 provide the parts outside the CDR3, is EPEVTQTPSHQVTQMGQEVILRCVPISNHLYFYWYRQILGQKVEFLVSFYNNEISEKSEIFDDQFSVERPDGSNFTLKIRSTKLEDSAMYFCASSEAQETPFYEQYFGPGTRLTVT.

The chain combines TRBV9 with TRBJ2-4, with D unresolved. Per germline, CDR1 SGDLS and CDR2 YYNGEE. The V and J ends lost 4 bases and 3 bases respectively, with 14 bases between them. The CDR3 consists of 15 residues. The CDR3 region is CASSPIGSDKNIQYF. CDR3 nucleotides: TGTGCCAGCAGCCCCATAGGGTCCGACAAAAACATTCAGTACTTC.

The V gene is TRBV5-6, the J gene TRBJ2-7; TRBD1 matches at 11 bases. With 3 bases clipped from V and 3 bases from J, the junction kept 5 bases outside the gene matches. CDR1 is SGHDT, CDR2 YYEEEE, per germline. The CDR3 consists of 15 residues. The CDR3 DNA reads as TGTGCCAGCAGCTGGGGAGGGACAGGGGGCTACGAGCAGTACTTC. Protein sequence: CASSWGGTGGYEQYF. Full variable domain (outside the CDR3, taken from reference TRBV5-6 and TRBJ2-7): DAGVTQSPTHLIKTRGQQVTLRCSPKSGHDTVSWYQQALGQGPQFIFQYYEEEERQRGNFPDRFSGHQFPNYSSELNVNALLLGDSALYLCASSWGGTGGYEQYFGPGTRLTVT.

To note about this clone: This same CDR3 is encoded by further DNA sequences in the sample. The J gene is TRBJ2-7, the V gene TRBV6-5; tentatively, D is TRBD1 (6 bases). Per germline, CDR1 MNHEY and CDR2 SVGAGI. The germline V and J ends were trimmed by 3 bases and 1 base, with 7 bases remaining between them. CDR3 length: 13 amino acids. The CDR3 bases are TGTGCCAGCAGTTATCAGGGGTCCTACGAGCAGTACTTC. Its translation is CASSYQGSYEQYF.

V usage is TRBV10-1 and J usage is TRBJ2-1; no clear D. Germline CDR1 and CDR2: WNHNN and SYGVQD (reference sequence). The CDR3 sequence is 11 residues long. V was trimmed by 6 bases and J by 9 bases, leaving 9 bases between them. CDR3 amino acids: CASSNEGEQFF. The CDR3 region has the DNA TGCGCCAGCAGCAACGAAGGTGAGCAGTTCTTC.

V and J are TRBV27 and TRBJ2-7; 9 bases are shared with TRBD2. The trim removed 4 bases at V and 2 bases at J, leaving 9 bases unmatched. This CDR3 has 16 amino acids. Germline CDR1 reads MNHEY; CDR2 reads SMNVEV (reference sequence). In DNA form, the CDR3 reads TGTGCCAGCAGTTCCCTTCAGCGGGGGGCCCCCTACGAGCAGTACTTC. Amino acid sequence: CASSSLQRGAPYEQYF.

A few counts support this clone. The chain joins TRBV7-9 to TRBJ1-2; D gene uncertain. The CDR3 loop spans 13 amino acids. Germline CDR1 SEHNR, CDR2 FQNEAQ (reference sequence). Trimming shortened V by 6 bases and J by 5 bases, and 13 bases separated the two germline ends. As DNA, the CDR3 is TGTGCCAGCAGTCCCAGCGAGACTTATGGCTACACCTTC. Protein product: CASSPSETYGYTF.

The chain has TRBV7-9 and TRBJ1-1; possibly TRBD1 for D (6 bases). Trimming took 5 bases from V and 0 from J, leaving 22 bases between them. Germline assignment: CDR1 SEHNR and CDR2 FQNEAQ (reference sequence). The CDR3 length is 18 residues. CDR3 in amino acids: CASSPPPEGGFMNTEAFF. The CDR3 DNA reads TGTGCCAGCAGCCCACCCCCAGAGGGGGGATTCATGAACACTGAAGCTTTCTTT.

CDR3 in amino acids: CASSPTGGQGDTQYF. The CDR3 DNA sequence: TGTGCCAGCTCACCAACGGGGGGGCAGGGAGATACGCAGTATTTT. V is TRBV18 and J is TRBJ2-3; 8 nucleotides align to TRBD2. CDR1 and CDR2 (germline): KGHSH, LQKENI. The CDR3 extends over 15 amino acids. The V and J ends lost 2 bases and 5 bases, in that order; junction bases with no gene match: 6.

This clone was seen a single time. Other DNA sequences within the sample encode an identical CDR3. CDR3 nucleotide sequence: TGTGCCAGCAGCCCCCCCCGTGGGACCGGGGAGCTGTTTTTT. This gives the protein CASSPPRGTGELFF. The V gene is TRBV7-9, the J gene TRBJ2-2; D is unresolved. The V gene lost 5 bases and the J gene lost 5 bases, with 12 bases spanning the gap. From germline, CDR1 is SEHNR and CDR2 FQNEAQ (reference sequence). The CDR3 has 14 residues.

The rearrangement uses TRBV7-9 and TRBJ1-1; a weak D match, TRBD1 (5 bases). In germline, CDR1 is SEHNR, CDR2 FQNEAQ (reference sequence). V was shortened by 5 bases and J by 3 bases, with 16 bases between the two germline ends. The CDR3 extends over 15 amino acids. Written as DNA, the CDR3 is TGTGCCAGCAGCCCAGTCGGGGGTGGGTACACTGAAGCTTTCTTT. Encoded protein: CASSPVGGGYTEAFF.

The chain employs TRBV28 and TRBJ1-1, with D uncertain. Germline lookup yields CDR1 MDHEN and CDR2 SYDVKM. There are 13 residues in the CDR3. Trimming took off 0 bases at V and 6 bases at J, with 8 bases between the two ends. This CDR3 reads CASSLWGGAEAFF. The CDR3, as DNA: TGTGCCAGCAGTTTATGGGGCGGGGCTGAAGCTTTCTTT.

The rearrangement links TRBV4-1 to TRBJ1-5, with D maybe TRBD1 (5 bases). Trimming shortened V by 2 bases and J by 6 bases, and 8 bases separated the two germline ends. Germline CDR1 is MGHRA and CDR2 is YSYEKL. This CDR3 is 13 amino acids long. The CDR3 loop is CASSQQGVQPQHF. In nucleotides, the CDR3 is TGCGCCAGCAGCCAACAGGGCGTTCAGCCCCAGCATTTT.

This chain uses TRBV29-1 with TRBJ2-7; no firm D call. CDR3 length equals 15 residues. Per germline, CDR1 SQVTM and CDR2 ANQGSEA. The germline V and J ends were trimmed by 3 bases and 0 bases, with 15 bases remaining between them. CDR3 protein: CSVELLGRSSYEQYF. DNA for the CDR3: TGCAGCGTTGAGTTGCTGGGCCGGAGCTCCTACGAGCAGTACTTC.

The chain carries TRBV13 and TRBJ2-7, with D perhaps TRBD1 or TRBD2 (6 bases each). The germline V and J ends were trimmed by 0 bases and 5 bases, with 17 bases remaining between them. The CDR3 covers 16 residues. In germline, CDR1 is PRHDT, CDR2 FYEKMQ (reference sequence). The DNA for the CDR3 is TGTGCCAGCAGCTTAGGCTTCCGAGGGGGGTTGGACGAGCAGTACTTC. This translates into CASSLGFRGGLDEQYF. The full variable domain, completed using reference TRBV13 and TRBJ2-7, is AAGVIQSPRHLIKEKRETATLKCYPIPRHDTVYWYQQGPGQDPQFLISFYEKMQSDKGSIPDRFSAQQFSDYHSELNMSSLELGDSALYFCASSLGFRGGLDEQYFGPGTRLTVT.

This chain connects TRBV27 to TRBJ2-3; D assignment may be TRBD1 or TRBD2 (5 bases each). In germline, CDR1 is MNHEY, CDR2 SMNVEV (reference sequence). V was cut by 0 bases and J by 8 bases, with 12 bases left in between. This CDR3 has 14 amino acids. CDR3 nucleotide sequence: TGTGCCAGCAGTTTATCAAGGAGTGGGGGTACGCAGTATTTT. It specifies CASSLSRSGGTQYF.

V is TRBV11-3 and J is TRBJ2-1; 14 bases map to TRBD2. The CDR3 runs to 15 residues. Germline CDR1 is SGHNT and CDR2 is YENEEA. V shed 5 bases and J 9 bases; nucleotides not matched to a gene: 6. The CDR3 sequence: CASSMGLAGVGEQFF. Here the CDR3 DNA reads TGTGCCAGCAGCATGGGACTAGCGGGAGTGGGTGAGCAGTTCTTC.

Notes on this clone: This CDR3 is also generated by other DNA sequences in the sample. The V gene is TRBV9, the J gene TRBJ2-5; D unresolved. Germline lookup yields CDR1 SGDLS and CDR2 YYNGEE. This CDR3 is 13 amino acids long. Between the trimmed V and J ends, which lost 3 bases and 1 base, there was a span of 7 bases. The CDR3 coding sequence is TGTGCCAGCAGCGCTACTGGCCAAGAGACCCAGTACTTC. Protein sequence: CASSATGQETQYF.

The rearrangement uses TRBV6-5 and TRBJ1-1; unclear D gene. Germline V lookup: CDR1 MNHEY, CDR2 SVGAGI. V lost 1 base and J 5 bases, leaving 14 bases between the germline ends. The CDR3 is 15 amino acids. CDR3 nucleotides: TGTGCCAGCAGTTACTTGGCAGGCGGAGAGACTGAAGCTTTCTTT. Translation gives CASSYLAGGETEAFF.